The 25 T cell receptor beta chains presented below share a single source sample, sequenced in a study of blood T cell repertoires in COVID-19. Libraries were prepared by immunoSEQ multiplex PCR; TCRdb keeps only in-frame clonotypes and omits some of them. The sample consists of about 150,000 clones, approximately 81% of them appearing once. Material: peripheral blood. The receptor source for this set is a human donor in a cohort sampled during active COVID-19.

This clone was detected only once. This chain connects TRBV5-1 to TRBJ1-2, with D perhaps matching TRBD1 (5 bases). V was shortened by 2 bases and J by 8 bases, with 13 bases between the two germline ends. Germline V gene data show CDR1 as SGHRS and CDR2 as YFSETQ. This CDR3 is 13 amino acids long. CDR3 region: CASSFWAGQGYTF. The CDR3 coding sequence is TGCGCCAGCAGCTTTTGGGCAGGGCAGGGCTACACCTTC.

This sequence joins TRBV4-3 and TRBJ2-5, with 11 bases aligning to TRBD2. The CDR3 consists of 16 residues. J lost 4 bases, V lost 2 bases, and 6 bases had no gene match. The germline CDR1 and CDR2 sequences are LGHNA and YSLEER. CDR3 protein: CASSQTTSGSRETQYF. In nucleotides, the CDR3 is TGCGCCAGCAGCCAAACTACTAGCGGGAGTAGAGAGACCCAGTACTTC.

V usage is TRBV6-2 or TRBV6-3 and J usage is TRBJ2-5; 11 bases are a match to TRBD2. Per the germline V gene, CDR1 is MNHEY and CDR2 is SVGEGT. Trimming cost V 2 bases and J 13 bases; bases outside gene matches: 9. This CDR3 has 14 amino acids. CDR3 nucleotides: TGTGCCAGCAGTTACGGGACTAGCGGACCTCCCCCGTACTTC. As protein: CASSYGTSGPPPYF.

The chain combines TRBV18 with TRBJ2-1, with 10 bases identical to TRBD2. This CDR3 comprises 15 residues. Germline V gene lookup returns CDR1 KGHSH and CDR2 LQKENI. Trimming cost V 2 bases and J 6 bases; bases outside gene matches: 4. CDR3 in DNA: TGTGCCAGCTCACCAGGGGGGACTAGCGCCAATGAGCAGTTCTTC. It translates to CASSPGGTSANEQFF.

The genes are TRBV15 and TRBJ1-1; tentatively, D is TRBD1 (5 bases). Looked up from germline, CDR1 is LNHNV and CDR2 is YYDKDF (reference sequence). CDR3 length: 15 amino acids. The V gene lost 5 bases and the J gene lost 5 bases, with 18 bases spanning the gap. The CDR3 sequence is CATSGQTWAGTEAFF. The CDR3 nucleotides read TGTGCCACCAGCGGGCAGACTTGGGCAGGGACTGAAGCTTTCTTT. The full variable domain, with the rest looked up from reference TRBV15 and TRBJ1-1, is DAMVIQNPRYQVTQFGKPVTLSCSQTLNHNVMYWYQQKSSQAPKLLFHYYDKDFNNEADTPDNFQSRRPNTSFCFLDIRSPGLGDTAMYLCATSGQTWAGTEAFFGQGTRLTVV.

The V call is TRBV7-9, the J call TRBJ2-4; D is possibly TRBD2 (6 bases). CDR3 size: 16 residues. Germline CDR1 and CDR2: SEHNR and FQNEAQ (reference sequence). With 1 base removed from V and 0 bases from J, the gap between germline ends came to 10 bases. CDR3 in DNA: TGTGCCAGCAGCTTAGGAGGAGGGATAGCCAAAAACATTCAGTACTTC. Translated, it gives CASSLGGGIAKNIQYF.

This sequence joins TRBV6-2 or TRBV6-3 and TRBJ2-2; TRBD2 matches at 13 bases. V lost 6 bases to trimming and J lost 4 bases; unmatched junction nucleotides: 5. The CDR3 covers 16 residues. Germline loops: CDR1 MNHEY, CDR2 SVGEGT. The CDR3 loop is CASSLTSGGATGELFF. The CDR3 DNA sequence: TGTGCCAGCAGCCTAACTAGCGGGGGGGCCACCGGGGAGCTGTTTTTT.

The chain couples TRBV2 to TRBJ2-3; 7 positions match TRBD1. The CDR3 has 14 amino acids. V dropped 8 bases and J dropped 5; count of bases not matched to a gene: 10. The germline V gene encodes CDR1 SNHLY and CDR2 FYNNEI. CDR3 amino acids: CASSIRGLGDTQYF. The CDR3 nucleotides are TGTGCCAGCTCTATTAGGGGGCTCGGAGATACGCAGTATTTT.

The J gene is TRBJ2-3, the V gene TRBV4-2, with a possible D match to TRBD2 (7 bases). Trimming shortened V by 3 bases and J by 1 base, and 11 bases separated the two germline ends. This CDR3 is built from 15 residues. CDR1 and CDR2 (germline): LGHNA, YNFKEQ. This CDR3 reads CASSQRGLGTDTQYF. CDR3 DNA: TGTGCCAGCAGCCAGCGGGGGCTTGGCACAGATACGCAGTATTTT.

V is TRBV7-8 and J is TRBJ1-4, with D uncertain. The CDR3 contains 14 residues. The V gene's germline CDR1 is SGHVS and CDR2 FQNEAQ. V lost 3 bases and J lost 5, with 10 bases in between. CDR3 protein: CASSFNSLNEKLFF. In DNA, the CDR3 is TGTGCCAGCAGCTTTAACAGCCTCAATGAAAAACTGTTTTTT.

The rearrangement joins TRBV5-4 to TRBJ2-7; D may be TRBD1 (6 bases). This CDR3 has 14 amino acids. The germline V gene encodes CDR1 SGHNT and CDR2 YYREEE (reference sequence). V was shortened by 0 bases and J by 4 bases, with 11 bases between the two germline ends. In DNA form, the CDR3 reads TGTGCCAGCAGCTTGGACAGGGATTCGTACGAGCAGTACTTC. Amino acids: CASSLDRDSYEQYF.

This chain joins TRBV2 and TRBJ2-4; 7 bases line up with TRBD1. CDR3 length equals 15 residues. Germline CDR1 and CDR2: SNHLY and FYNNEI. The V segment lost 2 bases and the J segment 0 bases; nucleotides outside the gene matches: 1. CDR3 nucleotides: TGTGCCAGCAGTGAAACAGGGGTAGCCAAAAACATTCAGTACTTC. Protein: CASSETGVAKNIQYF.

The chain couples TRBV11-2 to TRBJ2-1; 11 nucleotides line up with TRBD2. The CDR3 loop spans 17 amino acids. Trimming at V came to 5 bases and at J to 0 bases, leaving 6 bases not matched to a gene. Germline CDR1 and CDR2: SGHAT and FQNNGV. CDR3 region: CASSATGLAVSYNEQFF. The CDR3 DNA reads TGTGCCAGCAGCGCAACGGGACTAGCGGTCTCCTACAATGAGCAGTTCTTC.

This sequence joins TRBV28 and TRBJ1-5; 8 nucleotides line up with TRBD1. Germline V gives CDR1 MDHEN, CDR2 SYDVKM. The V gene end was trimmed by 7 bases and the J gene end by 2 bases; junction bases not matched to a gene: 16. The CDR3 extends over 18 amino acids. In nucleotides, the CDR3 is TGTGCCAGCACCCTCGGACAGGGACCCTTCGTAGGCAATCAGCCCCAGCATTTT. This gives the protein CASTLGQGPFVGNQPQHF.

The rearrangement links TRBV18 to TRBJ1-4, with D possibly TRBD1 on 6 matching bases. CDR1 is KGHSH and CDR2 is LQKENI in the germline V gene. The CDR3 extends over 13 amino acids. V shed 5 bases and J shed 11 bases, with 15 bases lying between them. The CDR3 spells CASSSSDSRKLFF. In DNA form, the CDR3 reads TGTGCCAGCTCATCGTCGGACAGTAGGAAACTGTTTTTT.

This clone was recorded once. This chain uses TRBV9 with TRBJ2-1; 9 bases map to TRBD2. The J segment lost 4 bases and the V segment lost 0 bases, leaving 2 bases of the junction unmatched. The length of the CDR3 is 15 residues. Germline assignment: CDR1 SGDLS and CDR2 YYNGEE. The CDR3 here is CASSVDTSGYNEQFF. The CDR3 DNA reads TGTGCCAGCAGCGTAGATACTAGCGGGTACAATGAGCAGTTCTTC. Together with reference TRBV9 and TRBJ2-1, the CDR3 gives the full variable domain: DSGVTQTPKHLITATGQRVTLRCSPRSGDLSVYWYQQSLDQGLQFLIQYYNGEERAKGNILERFSAQQFPDLHSELNLSSLELGDSALYFCASSVDTSGYNEQFFGPGTRLTVL.

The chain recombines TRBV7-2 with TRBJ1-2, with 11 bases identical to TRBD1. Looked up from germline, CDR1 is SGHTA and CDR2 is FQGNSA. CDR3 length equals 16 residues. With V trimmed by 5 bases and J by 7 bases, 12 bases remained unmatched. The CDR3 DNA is TGTGCCAGCAGCCCCAGGACAGGGGGCAGGGTTATTGGCTACACCTTC. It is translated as CASSPRTGGRVIGYTF.

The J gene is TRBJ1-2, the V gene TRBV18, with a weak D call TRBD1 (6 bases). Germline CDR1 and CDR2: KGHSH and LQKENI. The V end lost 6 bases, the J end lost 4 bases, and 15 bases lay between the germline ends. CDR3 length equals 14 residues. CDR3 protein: CASSPYREGYGYTF. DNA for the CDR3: TGTGCCAGCTCCCCCTACAGGGAAGGCTATGGCTACACCTTC.

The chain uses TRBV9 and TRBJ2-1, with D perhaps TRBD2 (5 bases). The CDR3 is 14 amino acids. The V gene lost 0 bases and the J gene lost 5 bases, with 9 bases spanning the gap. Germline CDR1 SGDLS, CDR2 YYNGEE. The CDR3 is CASSVGLAHNEQFF. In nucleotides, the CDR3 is TGTGCCAGCAGCGTAGGCCTAGCTCACAATGAGCAGTTCTTC.

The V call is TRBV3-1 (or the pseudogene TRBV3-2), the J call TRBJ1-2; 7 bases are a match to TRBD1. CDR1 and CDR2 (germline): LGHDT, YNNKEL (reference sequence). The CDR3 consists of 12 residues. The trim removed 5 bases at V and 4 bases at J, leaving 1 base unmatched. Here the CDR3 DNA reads TGTGCCAGCAGCGGGACAGCCTATGGCTACACCTTC. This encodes CASSGTAYGYTF.

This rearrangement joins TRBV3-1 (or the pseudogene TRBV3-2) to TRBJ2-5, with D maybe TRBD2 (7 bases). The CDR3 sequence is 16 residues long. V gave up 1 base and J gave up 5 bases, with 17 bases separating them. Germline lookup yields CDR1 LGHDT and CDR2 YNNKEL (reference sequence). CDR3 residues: CASSQVGRGGRETQYF. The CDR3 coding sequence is TGTGCCAGCAGCCAAGTAGGGAGGGGGGGCCGCGAGACCCAGTACTTC.

The CDR3 here is CAWSTGGNQPQHF. CDR3 bases: TGTGCCTGGAGCACAGGGGGAAATCAGCCCCAGCATTTT. The chain uses TRBV30 and TRBJ1-5, with 8 bases aligning to TRBD1. Germline V gene sequence: CDR1 GTSNPN, CDR2 SVGIG (reference sequence). V gave up 3 bases and J gave up 4 bases; unmatched junction bases: 2. The CDR3 covers 13 residues.

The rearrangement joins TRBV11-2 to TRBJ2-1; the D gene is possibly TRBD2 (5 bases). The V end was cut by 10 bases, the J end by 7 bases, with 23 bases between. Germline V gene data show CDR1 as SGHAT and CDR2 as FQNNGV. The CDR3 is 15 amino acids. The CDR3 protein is CATLLVGRSRNEQFF. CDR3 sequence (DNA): TGTGCCACCCTCCTTGTGGGGAGATCACGGAATGAGCAGTTCTTC.

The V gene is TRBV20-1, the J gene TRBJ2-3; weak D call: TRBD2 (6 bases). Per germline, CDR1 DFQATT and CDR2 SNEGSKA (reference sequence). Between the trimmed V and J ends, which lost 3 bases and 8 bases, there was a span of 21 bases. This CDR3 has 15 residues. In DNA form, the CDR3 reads TGCAGTGCTAGTCCCCTCGGCAGGGAGGATGGTACGCAGTATTTT. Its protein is CSASPLGREDGTQYF.

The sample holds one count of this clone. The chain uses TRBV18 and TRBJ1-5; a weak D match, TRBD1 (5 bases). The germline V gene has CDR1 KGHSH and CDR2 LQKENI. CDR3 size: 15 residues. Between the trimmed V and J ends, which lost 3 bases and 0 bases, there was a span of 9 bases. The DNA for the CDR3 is TGTGCCAGCTCACCGGGGGGAAATAGCAATCAGCCCCAGCATTTT. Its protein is CASSPGGNSNQPQHF.